What follows is one TCR beta chain and its context. The germline gives CDR1 LGHNT, CDR2 FRNRAP. The CDR3 has 18 amino acids. Losses at the gene ends were 0 bases for V and 6 bases for J; bases not matched to a gene: 6. This entry belongs to a study of T cell changes during pregnancy in multiple sclerosis. The table came from immunoSEQ multiplex PCR; TCRdb's copy has only in-frame clones and leaves some out. The sample yields approximately 42,000 clones, 84% seen once. The chain employs TRBV12-5 and TRBJ2-2, with 14 bases that match TRBD2. The source material was CD4+ T cells from peripheral blood mononuclear cells, sampled before pregnancy. This sequence originates from a female donor with multiple sclerosis, enrolled in a pregnancy study. Written as DNA, the CDR3 is TGTGCTAGTGGTTTGGTACCGACTAGCGGGAGGGTTGCCGGGGAGCTGTTTTTT. Translation gives CASGLVPTSGRVAGELFF.